This TCR beta chain is from a study of PD-1 blockade in classical Hodgkin lymphoma. The CDR3 contains 17 residues. Germline V gene data show CDR1 as SGHRS and CDR2 as YFSETQ. V lost 4 bases, J lost 1 base, and 19 bases lay in between. Sequenced by immunoSEQ multiplex PCR; TCRdb stores in-frame clones only, minus some. The data hold just under 100,000 clones, with approximately 80% observed a single time. Every patient relapsed after autologous stem cell transplantation, and brentuximab vedotin exposure varied. The V and J genes are TRBV5-1 and TRBJ2-3; D is possibly TRBD2 (6 bases). The sequenced sample was peripheral blood mononuclear cells (PBMCs), obtained at baseline. This TCR derives from a human donor with classical Hodgkin lymphoma. DNA for the CDR3: TGCGCCAGCAGCCCGGCTAGGGACTCCCGCGGCACAGATACGCAGTATTTT. Its protein product is CASSPARDSRGTDTQYF.